The sequence of this TCR beta chain was determined in a study of cytomegalovirus exposure and HLA in healthy donors. This CDR3 is built from 11 residues. CDR1 DFQATT and CDR2 SNEGSKA come from the germline V gene (reference sequence). Trimming removed 7 bases at V and 5 bases at J, with 11 bases between. The PCR made use of 60 Vbeta and 13 Jbeta primers. Clones were sequenced by immunoSEQ multiplex PCR, and TCRdb holds only the in-frame ones, with some missing. The repertoire holds 72,000 or so clones, with 78% as singletons. Though probably carrying unrecorded immune exposures, donors were nominally healthy at sampling.

The J gene is TRBJ2-5, the V gene TRBV20-1, with D perhaps TRBD2 (6 bases). What was sequenced was PBMCs. This clonotype was obtained from a man younger than 35 in good health and CMV-seropositive. The DNA for the CDR3 is TGCAGTGGGCGGGATTCGGAGACCCAGTACTTC. Protein product: CSGRDSETQYF.